One sample yielded the 18 T cell receptor beta chains listed below, sequenced in a study of T-cell reconstitution after alpha-beta-depleted transplantation in children (dated by TCRdb to the mid-2010s). This sample's treatment or condition label indicates: allogeneic hematopoietic cell transplantation with graft depleted of TCRalphabeta T cells and CD19 B cells. Preparation of the library involved PCR. The sequencing machine was an Illumina HiSeq 2500. Molecular barcoding was employed in the preparation of TCR libraries, with unique molecular identifiers being used to normalize TCRbeta repertoire quantification. In-frame beta chains were kept once TCRdb had trimmed the public reads at Q25 with fastp and called clones with MiXCR. Rows are unified per CDR3 protein, each entry keeping the most common DNA and genes. This sample holds roughly 300,000 distinct CDR3 sequences; around a tenth were observed only once. Of the sample, about a quarter falls within the top ten clones.

The material sequenced was peripheral blood, taken 180 days after TCRalphabeta/CD19-depleted stem cell transplant. These receptors were taken from a male patient aged 2-15 years who had a stem cell transplant for chronic granulomatous disease, so the T cells may come from the graft donor.

This clonotype was recorded many times. V and J are TRBV7-3 and TRBJ2-1; tentatively, D is TRBD2 (6 bases). From germline, CDR1 is SGHTA and CDR2 FQGTGA. This CDR3 has 13 amino acids. Between the trimmed V and J ends, which lost 5 bases and 8 bases, there was a span of 13 bases. The CDR3 nucleotides read TGTGCCAGCAGCCAGACTAGTATCCATGAGCAGTTCTTC. It yields the protein CASSQTSIHEQFF.

The chain recombines TRBV2 with TRBJ2-3, with D uncertain. The germline V gene has CDR1 SNHLY and CDR2 FYNNEI. Trimming shortened V by 8 bases and J by 2 bases, and 17 bases separated the two germline ends. This CDR3 comprises 15 residues. CDR3 bases: TGTGCCAGCGTCGCGTTGGCAGGCGACACAGATACGCAGTATTTT. Its protein product is CASVALAGDTDTQYF.

This clonotype was counted ten times or more. The rearrangement uses TRBV6-1 and TRBJ2-7; D is possibly TRBD1 (5 bases). From germline, CDR1 is MNHNS and CDR2 SASEGT. The V end was cut by 3 bases, the J end by 3 bases, with 12 bases between. The CDR3 is made up of 14 amino acids. The CDR3 DNA follows: TGTGCCAGCAGTGATATAGGGCAGGGCTACGAGCAGTACTTC. This sequence encodes CASSDIGQGYEQYF.

Ten or more counts support this clonotype. The V gene is TRBV28, the J gene TRBJ2-7; D possibly corresponds to TRBD2 (5 bases). The V gene lost 7 bases and the J gene lost 0 bases, with 16 bases spanning the gap. In germline, CDR1 is MDHEN, CDR2 SYDVKM. There are 15 residues in the CDR3. This CDR3 reads CASTLDGVNSYEQYF. CDR3 sequence (DNA): TGTGCCAGCACCCTTGACGGGGTAAACTCCTACGAGCAGTACTTC.

Many counts were recorded for this clonotype. The chain employs TRBV29-1 and TRBJ2-1, with D tentatively TRBD2 (6 bases). The germline gives CDR1 SQVTM, CDR2 ANQGSEA. The CDR3 is made up of 11 amino acids. Deletions cut 6 bases from V and 9 bases from J, with 12 bases between. Here the CDR3 reads CSVGTYAEQFF. The CDR3 DNA is TGCAGCGTCGGGACTTATGCTGAGCAGTTCTTC.

There are many counts of this clonotype. The chain joins TRBV11-3 to TRBJ2-3, with a possible D match to TRBD2 (5 bases). The CDR3 spans 15 residues. V was shortened by 3 bases and J by 2 bases, with 12 bases between the two germline ends. CDR1 SGHNT and CDR2 YENEEA come from the germline V gene. The CDR3 DNA is TGTGCCAGCAGCTTCAGTTTTCGGGACACAGATACGCAGTATTTT. Translated: CASSFSFRDTDTQYF.

This clonotype occurred many times. This chain joins TRBV19 and TRBJ2-3; unclear D gene. V gave up 3 bases and J gave up 0 bases, with 13 bases separating them. CDR3 length equals 16 residues. Germline loops: CDR1 LNHDA, CDR2 SQIVND (reference sequence). The CDR3 coding sequence is TGTGCCAGTAGTATTTGGGCAGGTCGTAGCACAGATACGCAGTATTTT. This sequence encodes CASSIWAGRSTDTQYF.

The sample holds many counts of this clonotype. Here the CDR3 reads CASSFSAEQYF. CDR3 in DNA: TGTGCCAGCAGTTTTAGCGCCGAGCAGTACTTC. This chain connects TRBV12-3 or TRBV12-4 to TRBJ2-7; D perhaps matches TRBD2 (5 bases). The CDR3 runs 11 residues. V was pared by 3 bases and J by 6 bases, with 6 bases between.

This clonotype was seen repeatedly, ten times or more. The rearrangement uses TRBV9 and TRBJ2-2, with 12 bases aligning to TRBD2. CDR3 size: 18 residues. The germline gives CDR1 SGDLS, CDR2 YYNGEE. The junction had 7 bases not matched to a gene; V was cut back by 0 bases and J by 4 bases. The CDR3 nucleotides read TGTGCCAGCAGCGTAGCCCCTAGCGGGGGGGCATTCACCGGGGAGCTGTTTTTT. It translates to CASSVAPSGGAFTGELFF.

This clonotype was observed at least ten times. The rearrangement joins TRBV3-1 to TRBJ1-6; no clear D gene. V dropped 2 bases and J dropped 0 bases, with 23 bases sitting between them. Germline V gives CDR1 LGHDT, CDR2 YNNKEL (reference sequence). The CDR3 extends over 21 amino acids. In nucleotides, the CDR3 is TGTGCCAGCAGCCAATACCCGACCAGGATAGCTAGTAGCTCCTATAATTCACCCCTCCACTTT. Translated, it gives CASSQYPTRIASSSYNSPLHF.

The table lists this clonotype with many counts. V gene TRBV5-6 combines with J gene TRBJ2-2, with TRBD2 identical over 13 bases. This CDR3 is 18 amino acids long. V was clipped by 0 bases and J by 6 bases; unmatched bases: 8. CDR1 and CDR2 from the germline V gene are SGHDT and YYEEEE. The CDR3 nucleotides are TGTGCCAGCAGCTTGGTTGGACTAGCGGGAGTAAGGGCCGGGGAGCTGTTTTTT. This codes for CASSLVGLAGVRAGELFF.

The rearrangement uses TRBV21-1 and TRBJ1-5; TRBD1, the D gene given by the table, was not confirmed from the DNA. TRBV21-1 is labeled a pseudogene. The CDR3 covers 15 residues. The CDR3 spells CASSTPGRSNQPQHF. Here the CDR3 DNA reads TGTGCCAGCAGCACGCCAGGGAGAAGCAATCAGCCCCAGCATTTT.

This clonotype was recorded many times. The V and J genes are TRBV12-5 and TRBJ2-3, with D tentatively TRBD1 (6 bases). The CDR3 has 14 residues. Trimming removed 5 bases at V and 2 bases at J, with 11 bases between. The germline V gene has CDR1 LGHNT and CDR2 FRNRAP. CDR3 DNA: TGTGCTAGTGGTCTCAGGGGCACCACAGATACGCAGTATTTT. This translates into CASGLRGTTDTQYF.

Many counts were recorded for this clonotype. This chain links TRBV9 with TRBJ2-1; 8 bases fit TRBD2. V trimming: 4 bases; J trimming: 4 bases; junction bases outside the gene matches: 10. This CDR3 contains 16 residues. Germline CDR1 reads SGDLS; CDR2 reads YYNGEE. CDR3 sequence: CASSPLGVAGYNEQFF. Written as DNA, the CDR3 is TGTGCCAGCAGCCCCCTCGGGGTAGCGGGATACAATGAGCAGTTCTTC.

This clonotype was recorded many times. The chain couples TRBV20-1 to TRBJ2-7; maybe TRBD1 (7 bases). The CDR3 totals 13 residues. Germline CDR1 reads DFQATT; CDR2 reads SNEGSKA (reference sequence). V was clipped by 6 bases and J by 7 bases, with 19 bases between them. CDR3 DNA: TGCAGTGCATTGGCAGGGGGGAGAAGGGAGCAGTACTTC. It is translated as CSALAGGRREQYF.

This clonotype occurred many times. CDR3 in amino acids: CASSVGAPGQALGPATNEKLFF. DNA for the CDR3: TGTGCCAGCAGCGTAGGAGCCCCGGGACAGGCCTTAGGACCAGCAACTAATGAAAAACTGTTTTTT. The chain is built from TRBV9 and TRBJ1-4, with 8 positions matching TRBD1. This CDR3 region has 22 residues. CDR1 SGDLS and CDR2 YYNGEE come from the germline V gene. V lost 0 bases and J lost 0; bases outside the gene matches: 19.

This clonotype was found many times. The J gene is TRBJ2-1, the V gene TRBV4-1; 9 bases are a match to TRBD2. Germline V gives CDR1 MGHRA, CDR2 YSYEKL. The CDR3 spans 16 residues. With 8 bases clipped from V and 0 bases from J, the junction kept 8 bases outside the gene matches. CDR3 nucleotide sequence: TGCGCCAGCGGACCAAGCGGGGGGAGCTCCTACAATGAGCAGTTCTTC. It encodes CASGPSGGSSYNEQFF.

This clonotype has ten or more counts. The junction differs from germline at one of its ends, possibly a read error. The chain has TRBV7-9 and TRBJ2-3; no reliable D call. The CDR3 has 8 residues. CDR1 and CDR2 from the germline V gene are SEHNR and FQNEAQ (reference sequence). The CDR3 nucleotides read TGTGCCAGCAGCTTAAATATTTTT. This encodes CASSLNIF.